This paragraph reports one T cell receptor beta chain. Antigen specificity is unknown. Trimming stripped 1 base from V and 2 bases from J, with 9 bases between. Germline V gene lookup returns CDR1 SGDLS and CDR2 YYNGEE. This CDR3 is built from 14 residues. The data are from a study of T cell responses to AZD1222 COVID-19 vaccine. Study conclusions and caveats: Nearly half of spike-specific TCRs reportedly go after variant regions that carry no mutations. Researchers report vaccine-associated CD4 TCRs spanning spike, with dominance at 160-218 and 743-854.

Only in-frame clones appear in the TCRdb table, and some are missing; sequencing was by immunoSEQ multiplex PCR. The data hold approximately 150,000 clones, with roughly 92% observed a single time. The receptor was isolated from an adult who received the AZD1222 COVID-19 vaccine. V is TRBV9 and J is TRBJ1-2; no clear D. This material consisted of peripheral blood, taken 28 days after the second AZD1222 dose. CDR3 in amino acids: CASSVQLGNYGYTF. The CDR3 DNA reads as TGTGCCAGCAGCGTACAGCTGGGGAACTATGGCTACACCTTC.